This section outlines one T cell receptor (beta chain) sequence together with its context. Its antigen target is currently unknown. Within one base of it there is no much larger clone, and no base qualities were kept. CDR1 is given as SGHTA and CDR2 as FQGNSA, both from the germline V gene. The trim is 2 bases for V and 8 bases for J, with a gap of 7 bases between the germline ends. Reading from cysteine to phenylalanine, the CDR3 counts 12 amino acids. Left in the record is the CDR3 DNA by itself, 36 bases read in frame from the first base. This sample was included in a study of vaccination and CD4 T cells after COVID-19 (dated by TCRdb to between 2022 and 2023). Describing the broader study: The convalescent cohort comprised six males and four females, including two Hispanic individuals, seven Caucasians, two Asians and one multiracial person. Each participant got two doses of either the Pfizer-BioNTech BNT162b2 vaccine (n=8) or the Moderna mRNA-1273 vaccine (n=2). Post-COVID blood samples from convalescent patients were collected a median of around 100 days after diagnosis, with a range of roughly 30 to 170 days. Post-vaccine blood samples were collected a median of approximately 68 days after the second vaccine dose, ranging from about 12 to 250 days. Overlapping spike peptide pools from SARS-CoV-2 and from the common cold coronaviruses HCoV-NL63, HCoV-OC43 and HCoV-229E were used as culture stimuli. Control cultures received a CEFX viral epitope pool as the positive control, an HIV-1 Nef peptide pool as the negative control, or no peptide. In roughly eleven COVID-19 convalescent patients and a handful of infection-naive healthy vaccine recipients, the spike-specific CD4+ TCR repertoire before mRNA vaccination was compared with the repertoire after mRNA vaccination. An earlier paper using these donors assessed, at the TCR clonotype level, memory CD4+ T cell crossreactivity between SARS-CoV-2 and common cold coronavirus spike proteins. The research as a whole found: Among convalescent patients, a median about 90% of the SARS-CoV-2-reactive clones seen after vaccination appeared only after vaccination, which suggests priming specific to the vaccine. Although the median number of SARS-CoV-2-reactive clonotypes went up from approximately 20 after infection to some 38 after vaccination, the increase was not significant. The number of convalescent patients in the study was relatively small, and the study did not examine early timepoints following natural infection. Nearly all vaccine-specific clones in convalescent patients (304 of 307) were mono-reactive for SARS-CoV-2 spike rather than cross-reactive with common cold coronaviruses.

The treatment or condition label corresponds to: approximately 9-day PBMC culture with coronavirus spike peptide pools or control peptides (ViraFEST assay). CD4+ T cells from unexposed donors were collected before the COVID-19 pandemic (2011-2018). To expand antigen-specific T cells with peptide pools and then pick out the expanded clonotypes through TCR sequencing, the study relied on the ViraFEST assay. Each well held 2 million to 2.5 million PBMCs cultured with roughly 10 ug/ml peptide pools in IMDM containing roughly 5% human AB serum and 9 to 10 IU/ml IL-2. Half of the culture medium was replaced with fresh IL-2-containing medium on days 3 and 7. After approximately 11 days of culture, CD4+ T cells were isolated by negative selection with the EasySep CD4+ T cell isolation kit. As far as cell numbers permitted, CD4+ T cells from unexposed donors were tested for reactivity against SARS-CoV-2 S and N as well as four spike pools from common cold coronaviruses. Ficoll-Paque Plus gradient centrifugation was used to isolate PBMCs from whole blood, and the isolated PBMCs were then either used fresh or cryopreserved at -140C. Culture conditions were generally each tested in triplicate wells. The leukapheresis product used for the unexposed donors was purchased from a commercial source.

Library generation was performed with PCR. At the Johns Hopkins FTIC core, DNA from the cultured CD4+ T cells underwent TCR sequencing with the Oncomine TCR Beta short-read assay. The QIAamp micro DNA kit was used to extract genomic DNA from the cultured CD4+ T cells. Oncomine TCR Beta libraries from cultured CD4+ T cells were pooled using unique dual indexes and sequenced on an Illumina iSeq 100. The authors processed their data as follows. Non-productive sequences were removed, and CDR3s not starting with C, not ending with F or W, or shorter than 7 amino acids were discarded. Antigen-specific clonotypes were identified using the MANAFEST web application through comparison of peptide-stimulated wells with reference and other culture wells. To be called positive, a clone needed an FDR below 0.05, an odds ratio above 5, and a productive frequency above 0.1% in at least two of three replicate wells. Clonotypes that were significantly expanded in both SARS-CoV-2 spike wells and at least one common cold coronavirus spike condition were defined as cross-reactive. CDR3 homology was assessed with Levenshtein distances (stringdist) and unrooted phylogenetic trees (ape) in R version 3.6.1. TCRdb took the public reads, trimmed them with fastp at Q25, ran MiXCR for clone calling and kept in-frame beta chains. CDR3 protein duplicates are merged, each entry listing the most common genes and DNA. None of the V and J calls come from the authors' own analysis; TCRdb made them. This sample gives 5,000 or so distinct CDR3 sequences in total; over 40% of them show up just once. Clones ranked in the top ten supply around 38% of the sample.

Sequencing used CD4+ T cells from blood, cultured in vitro. This TCR was recovered from a human donor in good health. The chain joins TRBV7-2 to TRBJ1-3, with an unclear D gene assignment. The nucleotide sequence is given as TGTGCCAGCAGCTTAAGTACAGACACCATATATTTT. Translated, it gives CASSLSTDTIYF.